One sample yielded the 18 T cell receptor beta chains listed below, sequenced in a study of Ad26.COV2.S vaccination and SARS-CoV-2 variants. The table came from immunoSEQ multiplex PCR; TCRdb's copy has only in-frame clones and leaves some out. The sample includes about 350,000 clones, about 88% of them seen just once. Treatment denoted: around 19 received Ad26.COV2.S at low or high dose, single or two shots; five or six received placebo; per-sample allocation not given. The samples were gathered on day 63 after the first injection of vaccine or placebo. Specimen: peripheral blood, collected in a trial of Ad26.COV2.S vaccine versus placebo. These receptors were obtained from a person aged 18-60 years who received the Ad26.COV2.S COVID-19 vaccine or a placebo.

CDR3 amino acids: CAGTISQETQYF. DNA of the CDR3: TGTGCCGGGACGATATCGCAAGAGACCCAGTACTTC. The gene calls are TRBV30 and TRBJ2-5; the D call may be TRBD1 or TRBD2 (5 bases each). Trimming removed 8 bases from V and 2 bases from J, with 12 bases in between. This CDR3 comprises 12 residues. Germline assignment: CDR1 GTSNPN and CDR2 SVGIG (reference sequence).

The chain is built from TRBV4-2 and TRBJ2-1; 10 bases fit TRBD2. V shed 4 bases and J 10 bases; nucleotides not matched to a gene: 10. Germline assignment: CDR1 LGHNA and CDR2 YNFKEQ. This CDR3 comprises 15 residues. The CDR3 protein is CASSPLAGELGEQFF. In DNA, the CDR3 is TGTGCCAGCAGCCCTCTAGCGGGAGAATTAGGGGAGCAGTTCTTC.

The chain has TRBV19 and TRBJ2-3; 7 bases are shared with TRBD1. Germline trimming cut 9 bases from V and 0 bases from J; bases unmatched to any gene: 21. The CDR3 totals 19 residues. Germline loops: CDR1 LNHDA, CDR2 SQIVND (reference sequence). As DNA, the CDR3 is TGTGCCAGCCGTTACAGGGGCGGTATGGTGGGGCTAAGCACAGATACGCAGTATTTT. It yields the protein CASRYRGGMVGLSTDTQYF.

CDR3 sequence reads: CAIRGYGLNEQYF. The CDR3 DNA is TGTGCCATCAGGGGGTATGGACTAAACGAGCAGTACTTC. This chain links TRBV10-3 with TRBJ2-7; possibly TRBD2 for D (6 bases). Trimming cost V 6 bases and J 5 bases, with 14 bases left between them. Per the germline V gene, CDR1 is ENHRY and CDR2 is SYGVKD. The CDR3 length is 13 residues.

The V call is TRBV27, the J call TRBJ2-2; 12 positions agree with TRBD2. This CDR3 has 17 residues. The germline gives CDR1 MNHEY, CDR2 SMNVEV (reference sequence). Trimming removed 7 bases from V and 4 bases from J; junction bases left unmatched: 10. For the CDR3, the DNA is TGTGCCAGCAAGGGGCTAGCGGGAGGGTCGGTCACCGGGGAGCTGTTTTTT. Amino acids: CASKGLAGGSVTGELFF.

The genes are TRBV7-9 and TRBJ2-3; 9 positions match TRBD1. The trim removed 4 bases at V and 0 bases at J, leaving 11 bases unmatched. The CDR3 spans 18 residues. The V gene's germline CDR1 is SEHNR and CDR2 FQNEAQ (reference sequence). DNA of the CDR3: TGTGCCAGCAGCTCCGGACAGGGGACCCGGTCCAGCACAGATACGCAGTATTTT. The encoded protein is CASSSGQGTRSSTDTQYF.

The V call is TRBV2, the J call TRBJ2-6, with D possibly TRBD2 on 5 matching bases. Per the germline V gene, CDR1 is SNHLY and CDR2 is FYNNEI. With 6 bases removed from V and 0 bases from J, the gap between germline ends came to 9 bases. The CDR3 is 15 residues long. Here the CDR3 reads CASSGDPSGANVLTF. The CDR3 nucleotides read TGTGCCAGCAGCGGGGATCCCTCTGGGGCCAACGTCCTGACTTTC.

The CDR3 is CAISAGDSNEKLFF. The DNA for the CDR3 is TGTGCCATCAGTGCAGGGGATTCTAATGAAAAACTGTTTTTT. V is TRBV10-3 and J is TRBJ1-4; the D gene is possibly TRBD1 (6 bases). With 4 bases removed from V and 3 bases from J, the gap between germline ends came to 9 bases. The CDR3 sequence is 14 residues long. Germline V gene sequence: CDR1 ENHRY, CDR2 SYGVKD.

The table lists this clone with a few counts. V gene TRBV7-3 combines with J gene TRBJ1-6; the D is unclear. Trimming left V 0 bases short and J 13 bases short, with 25 bases between. CDR1 is SGHTA and CDR2 is FQGTGA in the germline V gene. The CDR3 totals 18 residues. The CDR3 sequence is CASSLTGHSARHHSPLHF. The CDR3 DNA is TGTGCCAGCAGCTTAACAGGCCACAGCGCCCGTCATCACTCTCCCCTCCACTTT.

The V call is TRBV6-6, the J call TRBJ2-3; 14 bases are a match to TRBD2. V lost 6 bases to trimming and J lost 5 bases; unmatched junction nucleotides: 7. Germline V gives CDR1 MNHNY, CDR2 SVGAGI (reference sequence). The CDR3 covers 16 residues. CDR3 DNA: TGTGCCAGCAGGTTGACTAGCGGGGGGGCGGGAGATACGCAGTATTTT. This codes for CASRLTSGGAGDTQYF.

This chain uses TRBV2 with TRBJ2-7, with 7 bases lining up with TRBD1. Germline lookup yields CDR1 SNHLY and CDR2 FYNNEI. Trimming at V came to 1 base and at J to 12 bases, leaving 6 bases not matched to a gene. This CDR3 is 12 amino acids long. CDR3: CASSEGQGVWYF. CDR3 DNA sequence: TGTGCCAGCAGTGAAGGGCAGGGGGTTTGGTACTTC.

The CDR3 nucleotides are TGTGCCAGCAGCGTAGACTATTCGAACACCGGGGAGCTGTTTTTT. Translation: CASSVDYSNTGELFF. The chain couples TRBV9 to TRBJ2-2, with D hard to call. Per the germline V gene, CDR1 is SGDLS and CDR2 is YYNGEE. The V and J ends lost 0 bases and 0 bases respectively, with 6 bases between them. This CDR3 is 15 amino acids long. Looking up the rest from reference TRBV9 and TRBJ2-2 gives the full variable domain: DSGVTQTPKHLITATGQRVTLRCSPRSGDLSVYWYQQSLDQGLQFLIQYYNGEERAKGNILERFSAQQFPDLHSELNLSSLELGDSALYFCASSVDYSNTGELFFGEGSRLTVL.

The rearrangement uses TRBV29-1 and TRBJ1-2, with D maybe TRBD1 (5 bases). The CDR3 extends over 13 amino acids. The V and J ends lost 6 bases and 4 bases respectively, with 15 bases between them. Germline-derived CDR1 and CDR2 are SQVTM and ANQGSEA. CDR3 loop: CSVEPQGSYGYTF. CDR3 nucleotide sequence: TGCAGCGTCGAACCTCAGGGTAGCTATGGCTACACCTTC.

The chain joins TRBV5-1 to TRBJ2-2; 13 nucleotides agree with TRBD2. The V gene end was trimmed by 4 bases and the J gene end by 6 bases; junction bases not matched to a gene: 15. Germline V gives CDR1 SGHRS, CDR2 YFSETQ. The CDR3 is 19 amino acids. The CDR3 coding sequence is TGCGCCAGCAGCCCAAGGACTAGCGGGAGTGTTCTCGGTGCCGGGGAGCTGTTTTTT. Its translation: CASSPRTSGSVLGAGELFF. Supplemented by reference TRBV5-1 and TRBJ2-2, the full variable domain reads KAGVTQTPRYLIKTRGQQVTLSCSPISGHRSVSWYQQTPGQGLQFLFEYFSETQRNKGNFPGRFSGRQFSNSRSEMNVSTLELGDSALYLCASSPRTSGSVLGAGELFFGEGSRLTVL.

V usage is TRBV5-1 and J usage is TRBJ2-3; no clear D. Trimming took 5 bases from V and 1 from J, leaving 14 bases between them. CDR1 and CDR2 from the germline V gene are SGHRS and YFSETQ. CDR3 length: 15 amino acids. As DNA, the CDR3 is TGCGCCAGCAGACCCCTAGGAGTGGGCACAGATACGCAGTATTTT. This encodes CASRPLGVGTDTQYF.

The rearrangement uses TRBV6-6 and TRBJ1-1, with D hard to call. Germline-derived CDR1 and CDR2 are MNHNY and SVGAGI (reference sequence). The CDR3 covers 13 residues. V was cut by 1 base and J by 1 base, with 4 bases left in between. In nucleotides, the CDR3 is TGTGCCAGCAGTTACTTCCCGAACACTGAAGCTTTCTTT. Translated: CASSYFPNTEAFF.

In its sample, this clone was seen a few times. This rearrangement joins TRBV27 to TRBJ2-2; D is unresolved. CDR1 is MNHEY, CDR2 SMNVEV, per germline (reference sequence). Trimming shortened V by 4 bases and J by 5 bases, and 11 bases separated the two germline ends. The CDR3 contains 14 residues. The CDR3 sequence: CASSSYSETGELFF. In DNA form, the CDR3 reads TGTGCCAGCAGTTCCTACAGTGAAACCGGGGAGCTGTTTTTT.

The gene calls are TRBV9 and TRBJ2-3; 10 bases match TRBD2. V lost 0 bases to trimming and J lost 5 bases; unmatched junction nucleotides: 3. CDR3 size: 15 residues. Germline V gene lookup returns CDR1 SGDLS and CDR2 YYNGEE. This CDR3 is CASSVELAGQDTQYF. CDR3 sequence (DNA): TGTGCCAGCAGCGTAGAACTAGCGGGGCAAGATACGCAGTATTTT.